A single sample is the source of the 3 T cell receptor beta chains below, sequenced in a study of shared clonotypes between healthy human individuals. Sequencing used immunoSEQ multiplex PCR; TCRdb keeps in-frame clones, though not all of them. Among approximately 2.4 million clones listed, 90% to 97% were seen once. Sequencing was done on a sample of naive CD4+ T cells sorted from blood. Subset here: CD45RA+ positively selected. The origin of the receptors is a man younger than 35 in good health.

The V gene is TRBV27, the J gene TRBJ1-6; D ambiguous. The CDR3 runs to 12 residues. The V and J ends lost 2 bases and 8 bases respectively, with 4 bases between them. The germline V gene encodes CDR1 MNHEY and CDR2 SMNVEV (reference sequence). DNA of the CDR3: TGTGCCAGCAGTTTACTGGATTCACCCCTCCACTTT. Translation gives CASSLLDSPLHF.

This rearrangement joins TRBV5-4 to TRBJ2-5; 8 bases fit TRBD2. The germline CDR1 and CDR2 sequences are SGHNT and YYREEE (reference sequence). This CDR3 region has 16 residues. J gave up 4 bases and V 4 bases, and 12 bases lay outside the gene matches. The CDR3 DNA reads TGTGCCAGCAGCCCTGGGGCTAGCGGGCCCGGAGAGACCCAGTACTTC. This codes for CASSPGASGPGETQYF.

V usage is TRBV12-5 and J usage is TRBJ2-1, with D perhaps being TRBD1 or TRBD2 (5 bases each). Germline CDR1 is LGHNT and CDR2 is FRNRAP. Trimming pared 3 bases from V and 15 bases from J, leaving 12 bases between. The CDR3 length is 11 residues. CDR3 sequence: CASGFRGRLFF. The DNA for the CDR3 is TGTGCTAGTGGTTTCCGGGGCAGACTGTTCTTC.